A selection of T cell receptor beta chains follows, all from one sample in a study of blood T cell repertoires in COVID-19. The table came from immunoSEQ multiplex PCR; TCRdb's copy has only in-frame clones and leaves some out. The data show over 150,000 clones, 65% to 80% seen once. The sample taken for sequencing was peripheral blood. The receptor source for this set is a woman between 50 and 59 years old with acute or convalescent COVID-19. The CDR3 runs from the conserved cysteine through the conserved F or W. The order of the fields is CDR3 length, J gene, D gene, V gene, clone size, CDR3 DNA, CDR3 protein. D genes are given only for firm matches. Rows give clone size only sometimes, using once, few, many, or a class for an expanded clone.

14 TRBJ1-2 TRBD1 TRBV5-1 few TGCGCCAGCAATGAGGGGGCAGTCAACTATGGCTACACCTTC CASNEGAVNYGYTF
16 TRBJ1-5 TRBD1 TRBV3-1/TRBV3-2 . TGTGCCAGCAGCCAAGACGCAGCAGGGGGCAGCCAGCCCCAGCATTTT CASSQDAAGGSQPQHF
14 TRBJ2-1 TRBD1 TRBV10-3 . TGTGCCATCGGGACAGGGGGCTCCTACAATGAGCAGTTCTTC CAIGTGGSYNEQFF
14 TRBJ2-1 TRBD2 TRBV13 . TGTGCCAGCAGCACTCCTAGCGGGTACAATGAGCAGTTCTTC CASSTPSGYNEQFF
12 TRBJ1-2 . TRBV15 few TGTGCCACCCCCTCAGGGTCCGGTGGCTACACCTTC CATPSGSGGYTF
14 TRBJ2-7 . TRBV9 . TGTGCCAGCACTTCGGGGGACAGAGACTACGAGCAGTACTTC CASTSGDRDYEQYF
20 TRBJ2-1 TRBD1 TRBV23-1 . TGCGCCAGCAGTCAACCTCGGGGACAGGCCCCCCACCAAGTTTACAATGAGCAGTTCTTC CASSQPRGQAPHQVYNEQFF
13 TRBJ1-2 . TRBV24-1 few TGTGCCACCAGTGATTTGCAGGGGTATGGCTACACCTTC CATSDLQGYGYTF
13 TRBJ2-7 . TRBV28 . TGTGCCAGCAGTTTCTCCGTGTACTACGAGCAGTACTTC CASSFSVYYEQYF
14 TRBJ1-1 TRBD1 TRBV10-3 . TGTGCCATCAGGCCCGACAGGGGGAACACTGAAGCTTTCTTT CAIRPDRGNTEAFF